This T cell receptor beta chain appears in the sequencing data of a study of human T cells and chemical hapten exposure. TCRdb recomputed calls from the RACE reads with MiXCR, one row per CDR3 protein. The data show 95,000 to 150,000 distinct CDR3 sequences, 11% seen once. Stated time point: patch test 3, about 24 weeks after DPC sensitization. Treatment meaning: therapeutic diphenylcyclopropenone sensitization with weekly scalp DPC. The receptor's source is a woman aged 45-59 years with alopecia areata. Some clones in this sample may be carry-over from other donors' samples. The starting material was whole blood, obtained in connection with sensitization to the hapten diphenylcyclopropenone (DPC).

CDR3 protein: CASSPTSGSQYF. CDR3 sequence (DNA): TGTGCCAGCAGCCCAACTAGCGGCAGCCAGTACTTC. The rearrangement uses TRBV6-5 and TRBJ2-5; TRBD2 aligns across 8 bases. V lost 6 bases, J lost 10 bases, and 7 bases stayed unmatched. The CDR3 length is 12 residues. The germline V gene encodes CDR1 MNHEY and CDR2 SVGAGI.